This TCR beta chain was obtained from a study of CD8 T cells in ankylosing spondylitis. The study, taken as a whole, reports: Within matched ankylosing spondylitis synovial fluid, disease-linked clones were reportedly significantly enriched. There was a TCR beta motif, made of eight highly homologous variants, that appeared characteristic of ankylosing spondylitis blood. A subset of motif variants has previously been described in the synovial fluid and blood of reactive arthritis.

In the case of this clonotype: The antigen remains unidentified.

Using quantitative 5'-RACE with molecular barcodes, the authors made TCR beta libraries. TCRdb re-derived calls from the 5' RACE reads in MiXCR, one entry per CDR3 protein. The table shows about 800,000 distinct CDR3 sequences, with 12% occurring only once. V lost 5 bases and J 6 bases, leaving 8 bases between the germline ends. The CDR3 covers 12 residues. Germline V gives CDR1 SGHAT, CDR2 FQNNGV. Sequenced material: blood, either unsorted or a sorted T cell fraction (not recorded which). This rearrangement joins TRBV11-2 to TRBJ2-1; a possible D gene is TRBD2 (6 bases). This TCR derives from a male donor with ankylosing spondylitis. CDR3: CASSRDFNEQFF. Here the CDR3 DNA reads TGTGCCAGCAGCCGGGACTTCAATGAGCAGTTCTTC.